This T cell receptor beta chain was identified in a study of shared clonotypes between healthy human individuals (TCRdb year 2020). Concerning the study at large: The cohort comprised two women and a few men aged 18 to 49 years. For each donor, CD4 naive and CD4 memory were each run on three plates, CD8 naive on two plates, and CD8 memory on one plate. Different laboratories and diverse techniques were used to prepare libraries and sequence TCR repertoires, to increase sequencing depth and limit assay-specific biases. The study deeply sequenced blood TCR repertoires of five healthy adults to estimate repertoire size and the extent of clonotype sharing between individuals. Per donor, leukapheresis produced somewhere between about 0.94 and 9.5 billion PBMCs.

V has 0 bases trimmed and J has 3 bases trimmed; junction bases matching no gene number 5. CDR3 length: 15 amino acids, cysteine to phenylalanine. CDR3 DNA only is kept here, 45 bases in frame from base 1. Via the germline V gene (reference sequence), CDR1 is LNHNV and CDR2 YYDKDF. A note on this clone: Its antigen is unknown. No per-base quality is available; no much larger clone lies one base away.

Donors were healthy HIV-negative adults with no recently reported acute infections or vaccinations. All donors were Caucasian adults living in Nashville, Tennessee, USA. Magnetic negative selection was used to enrich CD4+ T cells, after which naive cells were positively selected on CD45RA and the negative fraction became the memory subset. Blood was collected by leukapheresis, and PBMCs were isolated by Ficoll-Histopaque density gradient centrifugation and then cryopreserved in liquid nitrogen vapor phase. Analytical flow cytometry was used to check the purity and quantity of every magnetically sorted T cell population. Genomic DNA was isolated from every sorted fraction and measured by UV absorbance on a Nanodrop 2000c. Using the deep immunoSEQ assay, multiplex PCR amplified TCR CDR3 regions from genomic DNA. For each cell subset, the extracted genomic DNA was distributed evenly across all wells of several immunoSEQ 96-well plates, and each plate served as one replicate. For sorted subsets, each replicate PCR was loaded with about 200 ng genomic DNA, equivalent to 30,000 or so T cell genomes. The purified libraries were quantified using a Qubit 3.0 fluorometer, sized with a Bioanalyzer 2100, and then quantified again using the KAPA Library Quantification kit. Every immunoSEQ 96-well plate was sequenced on a dedicated single-read 150-cycle Illumina NextSeq 550 flow cell. Regarding the original processing steps: Because the immunoSEQ output held only junctional sequences and lacked quality scores, the filtering could not match the filtering applied to full-length reads. Sequences were annotated with PyIR, a Python wrapper for IgBLAST v1.9, and V/J genes and CDR3 were assigned using IMGT germline references. Reads with weak V/J assignments (E-value above 1e-6), missing CDR3, stop codons, out-of-frame junctions, or ambiguous translated residues were removed. A V3J clonotype was defined by an identical inferred V gene, J gene, and CDR3 amino acid sequence. To compute the percentage overlap between repertoires, the number of shared unique clonotypes was divided by the size of the smaller repertoire. Three approaches were used to assess repertoire richness: RTK rarefaction, the Chao1 estimator, and Recon v2.1 estimates of unobserved clonotypes. For all TCRbeta clonotypes obtained by the gDNA method from a few donors, generation probabilities were computed with OLGA. TCRdb provides this immuneACCESS table in a form limited to in-frame rearrangements. Some clones are lacking; in checked studies, under half of them reflect an unresolved V gene, and why the rest are absent is not known. V, J and clone size reflect that table, while D and trimming were determined from the DNA. In this sample the table shows 2 million to 2.5 million clones, almost 96% of which occur a single time. Roughly 0.13% of the sample comes from the top ten.

What the authors observed across the whole study: Rarefaction of sorted-subset datasets indicated incomplete sequencing despite the large sequencing depth. Compared with non-shared clonotypes, clonotypes shared by all four sorted-subset donors had higher generation probabilities. Only blood was sampled, and tissue TCR repertoires likely differ from those in blood. Naive subsets generally had larger estimated clonotype richness than memory subsets. Because the study included a small number of donors, the genetic and exposure-history diversity represented was limited. When a few donors were compared, the shared fraction of clonotypes was around 5% for naive CD4, roughly 3.3% for naive CD8, 2.3% for memory CD4, and roughly 0.43% for memory CD8. Pairwise subsampling indicated that sequencing depth was expected to affect the degree of clonotype sharing among donors.

Here the chain combines TRBV15 and TRBJ2-7; 7 junctional bases match TRBD2. Sample: naive CD4+ T cells sorted from blood. The cell subset or site label on this specimen signifies: CD45RA+ positively selected. The clonotype comes from a man younger than 35 in good health. The DNA reads as follows: TGTGCCACCAGCAGAGATTGGGGGGAGGGCTACGAGCAGTACTTC. This translates into CATSRDWGEGYEQYF.